This T cell receptor (beta chain) appears in the sequencing data of a study of CD8+ T cells in alopecia areata. Following RNA extraction, reverse transcription yielded cDNA that acted as the sequencing template. The data were produced by immunoSEQ multiplex PCR, yet TCRdb's version contains in-frame clones alone and is incomplete. This table has 150,000 to 250,000 clones, roughly 64% appearing once. The CDR3 has 13 amino acids. The germline CDR1 and CDR2 sequences are SQVTM and ANQGSEA. Treatment denoted: oral pan-JAK inhibitor, 5-10 mg twice daily. On this clone: At one end, the junction sequence differs from germline, possibly due to a read error.

The sequence was collected from a human donor with alopecia areata. Here the sequenced sample was CD4+ T cells sorted from blood, taken at week 24, from a patient treated with tofacitinib. The chain combines TRBV29-1 with TRBJ1-2; TRBD1 matches 8 bases. CDR3 bases: TGCAGCGTGGAAGGACAGGGCCCCTATGGCTACACCTTC. Its translation is CSVEGQGPYGYTF.